This T cell receptor beta chain was captured by sequencing in a study of shared clonotypes between healthy human individuals. Replicate PCRs run on sorted subsets employed around 200 ng DNA, some 33,000 T cell genomes. Clones were read by immunoSEQ multiplex PCR, and TCRdb kept only the in-frame ones, dropping some. The sample lists roughly 220,000 clones, approximately 70% occurring once. General study findings and limits: Roughly 5% of naive CD4 clonotypes were shared across a few donors.

In the case of this clone: What it recognizes is unknown.

Everyone who donated was a Caucasian adult who lived in Nashville, Tennessee. CDR3 length: 16 amino acids. Trimming took 1 base from V and 3 from J, leaving 13 bases between them. CDR1 SGHAT and CDR2 FQNNGV come from the germline V gene. Sequencing was performed on memory CD4+ T cells sorted from blood. The subset is: CD45RA-negative fraction. This chain links TRBV11-2 with TRBJ1-3; a weak D match, TRBD1 (6 bases). This clonotype was obtained from a man aged 25-40 years in good health. The CDR3 DNA follows: TGTGCCAGCAGCTTAGTTGGGGGCGCGAGTGGAAACACCATATATTTT. Translating it yields CASSLVGGASGNTIYF.